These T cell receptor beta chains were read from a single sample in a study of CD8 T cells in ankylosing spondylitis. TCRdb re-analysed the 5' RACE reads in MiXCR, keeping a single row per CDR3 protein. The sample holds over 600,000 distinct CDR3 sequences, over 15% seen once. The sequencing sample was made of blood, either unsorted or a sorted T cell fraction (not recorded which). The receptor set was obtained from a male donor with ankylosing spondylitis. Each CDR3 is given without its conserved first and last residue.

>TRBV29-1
SVAGDRASEAF
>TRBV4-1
ASSQDRLQGAGTEAF
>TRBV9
ASSVGYLPLNTGELF
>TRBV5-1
ASSFSGHQETQY
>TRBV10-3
AIGGQGAYEQY
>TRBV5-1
ASSLGGGSDPFSQY
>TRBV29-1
SVSGYESYEQY
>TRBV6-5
ASSYSGDATTGELF
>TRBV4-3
ASSQDLAGEGYNEQF
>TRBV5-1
ASSQDGTPSYEQY
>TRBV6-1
ASSQYPGTSGGPF
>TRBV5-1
ASAGGEETQY
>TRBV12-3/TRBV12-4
ASSPGGPPGELF
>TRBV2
ASSLFSNTYNEQF
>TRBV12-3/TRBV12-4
ASRPWGDTEAF
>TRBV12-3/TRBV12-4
ASSLAGVVDEQF
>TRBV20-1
SAREEGNSPLH
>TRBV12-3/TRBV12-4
ASSLTRTGGGGPQH
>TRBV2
ASSVRGRTEAF
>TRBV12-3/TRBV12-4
ASSLQGPGWDTQY
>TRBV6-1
ASGENWIGGAF
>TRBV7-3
ASSRKGTSGSGYGEQF
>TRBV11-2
ASSPPGLAGAAYNEQF
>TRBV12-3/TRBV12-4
ATIYVETGKDTQY
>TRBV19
ASSIVRSINRDRVSGAEAF
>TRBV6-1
ASSLVGESNQPQH
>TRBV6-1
ASSTIQKNIQY